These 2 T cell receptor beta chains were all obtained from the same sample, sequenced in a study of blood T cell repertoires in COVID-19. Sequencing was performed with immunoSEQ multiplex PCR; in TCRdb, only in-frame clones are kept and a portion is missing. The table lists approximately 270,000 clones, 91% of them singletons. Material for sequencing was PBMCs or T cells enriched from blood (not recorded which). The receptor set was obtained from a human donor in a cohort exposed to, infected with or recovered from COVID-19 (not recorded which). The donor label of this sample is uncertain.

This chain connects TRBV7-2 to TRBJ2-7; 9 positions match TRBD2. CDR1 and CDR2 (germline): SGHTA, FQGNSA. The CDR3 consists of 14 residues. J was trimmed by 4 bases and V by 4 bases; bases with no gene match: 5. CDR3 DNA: TGTGCCAGCAGCTCGGGACTAGCAGAATACGAGCAGTACTTC. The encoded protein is CASSSGLAEYEQYF.

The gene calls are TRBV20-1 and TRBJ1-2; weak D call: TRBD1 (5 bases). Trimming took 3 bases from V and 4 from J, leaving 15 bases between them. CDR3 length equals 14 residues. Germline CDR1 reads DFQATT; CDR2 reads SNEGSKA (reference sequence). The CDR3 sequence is CSASPAGLAYGYTF. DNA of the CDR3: TGCAGTGCTAGTCCCGCAGGGTTAGCCTATGGCTACACCTTC.